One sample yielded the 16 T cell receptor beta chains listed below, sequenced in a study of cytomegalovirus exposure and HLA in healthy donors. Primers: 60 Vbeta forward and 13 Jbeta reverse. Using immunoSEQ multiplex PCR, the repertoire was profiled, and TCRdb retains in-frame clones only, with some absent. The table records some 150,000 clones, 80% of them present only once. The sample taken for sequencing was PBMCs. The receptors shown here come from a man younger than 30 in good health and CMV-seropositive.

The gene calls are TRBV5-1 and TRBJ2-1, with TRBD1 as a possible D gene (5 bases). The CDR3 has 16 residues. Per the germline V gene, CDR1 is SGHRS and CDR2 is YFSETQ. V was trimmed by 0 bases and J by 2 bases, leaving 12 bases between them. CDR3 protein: CASSLEGNSPYNEQFF. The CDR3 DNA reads TGCGCCAGCAGCTTGGAGGGGAACTCGCCCTACAATGAGCAGTTCTTC.

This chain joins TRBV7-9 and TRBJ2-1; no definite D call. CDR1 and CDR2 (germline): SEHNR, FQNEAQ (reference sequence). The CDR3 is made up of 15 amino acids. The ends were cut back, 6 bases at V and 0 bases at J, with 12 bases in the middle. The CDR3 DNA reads TGTGCCAGCAGTCCTGACTTGAGCTCCTACAATGAGCAGTTCTTC. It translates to CASSPDLSSYNEQFF.

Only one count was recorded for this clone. In nucleotides, the CDR3 is TGTGCCAGCAGCTTAGACTGGAGCTCTGGAAACACCATATATTTT. Translating it yields CASSLDWSSGNTIYF. V is TRBV5-6 and J is TRBJ1-3; unclear D gene. Trimming left V 2 bases short and J 0 bases short, with 9 bases between. The CDR3 consists of 15 residues. The germline CDR1 and CDR2 sequences are SGHDT and YYEEEE.

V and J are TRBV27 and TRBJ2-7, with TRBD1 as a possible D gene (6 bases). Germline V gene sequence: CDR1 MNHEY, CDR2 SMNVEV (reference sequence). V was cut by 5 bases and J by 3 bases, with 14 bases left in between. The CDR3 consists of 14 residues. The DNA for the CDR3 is TGTGCCAGCAGTACCGGGACACCTCTCTACGAGCAGTACTTC. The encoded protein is CASSTGTPLYEQYF.

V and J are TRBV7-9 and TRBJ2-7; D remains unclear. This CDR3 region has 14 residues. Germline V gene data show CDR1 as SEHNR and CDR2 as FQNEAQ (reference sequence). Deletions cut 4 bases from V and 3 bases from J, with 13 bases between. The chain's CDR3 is CASSSRVGSYEQYF. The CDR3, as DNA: TGTGCCAGCAGCTCCCGGGTTGGCAGCTACGAGCAGTACTTC.

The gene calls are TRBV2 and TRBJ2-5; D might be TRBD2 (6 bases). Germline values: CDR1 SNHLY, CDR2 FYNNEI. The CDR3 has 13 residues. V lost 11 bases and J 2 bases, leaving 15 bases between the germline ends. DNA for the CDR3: TGTGCCGGCGGGAATGGGATGCAAGAGACCCAGTACTTC. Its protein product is CAGGNGMQETQYF.

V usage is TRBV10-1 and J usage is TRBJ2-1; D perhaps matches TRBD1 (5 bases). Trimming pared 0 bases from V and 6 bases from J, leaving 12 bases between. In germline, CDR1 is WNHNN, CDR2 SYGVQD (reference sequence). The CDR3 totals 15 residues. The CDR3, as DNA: TGCGCCAGCAGTGAGTCGCAGGGCCCTACCAATGAGCAGTTCTTC. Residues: CASSESQGPTNEQFF.

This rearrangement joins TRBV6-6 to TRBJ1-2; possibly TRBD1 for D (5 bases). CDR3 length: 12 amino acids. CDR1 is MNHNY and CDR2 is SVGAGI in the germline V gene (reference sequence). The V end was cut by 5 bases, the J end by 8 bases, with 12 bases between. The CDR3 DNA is TGTGCCAGCAGTCCCCGTCGGGGGGGCTACACCTTC. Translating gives CASSPRRGGYTF.

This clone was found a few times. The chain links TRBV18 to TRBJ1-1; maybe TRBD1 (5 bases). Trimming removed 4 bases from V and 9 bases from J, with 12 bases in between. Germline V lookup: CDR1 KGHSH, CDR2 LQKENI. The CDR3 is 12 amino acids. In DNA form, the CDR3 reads TGTGCCAGCTCACTCGACGGGGGGAAAGCTTTCTTT. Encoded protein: CASSLDGGKAFF.

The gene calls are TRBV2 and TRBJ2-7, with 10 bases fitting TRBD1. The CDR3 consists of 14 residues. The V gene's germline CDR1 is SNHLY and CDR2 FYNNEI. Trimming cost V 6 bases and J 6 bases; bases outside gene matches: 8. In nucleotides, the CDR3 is TGTGCCAGCAGGGGGGGACAGGGGTTCGCCGAGCAGTACTTC. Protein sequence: CASRGGQGFAEQYF.

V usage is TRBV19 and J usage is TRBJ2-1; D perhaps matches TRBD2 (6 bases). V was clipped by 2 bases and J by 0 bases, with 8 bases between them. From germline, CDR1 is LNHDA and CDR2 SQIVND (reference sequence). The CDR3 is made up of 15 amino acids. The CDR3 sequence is CASSINGGSYNEQFF. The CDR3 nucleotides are TGTGCCAGTAGTATAAACGGGGGCTCCTACAATGAGCAGTTCTTC.

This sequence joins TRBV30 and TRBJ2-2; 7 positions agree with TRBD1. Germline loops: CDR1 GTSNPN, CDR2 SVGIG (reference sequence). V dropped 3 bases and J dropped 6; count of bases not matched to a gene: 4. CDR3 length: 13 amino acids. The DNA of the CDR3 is TGTGCCTGGAGACCTGGGACAGCCGGGGAGCTGTTTTTT. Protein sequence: CAWRPGTAGELFF.

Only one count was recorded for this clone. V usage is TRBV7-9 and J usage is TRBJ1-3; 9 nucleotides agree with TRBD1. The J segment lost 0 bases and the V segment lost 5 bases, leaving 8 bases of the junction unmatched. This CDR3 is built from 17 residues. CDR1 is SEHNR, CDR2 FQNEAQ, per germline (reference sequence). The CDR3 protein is CASSTPGQGSSGNTIYF. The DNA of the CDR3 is TGTGCCAGCAGCACCCCGGGACAGGGTTCCTCTGGAAACACCATATATTTT.

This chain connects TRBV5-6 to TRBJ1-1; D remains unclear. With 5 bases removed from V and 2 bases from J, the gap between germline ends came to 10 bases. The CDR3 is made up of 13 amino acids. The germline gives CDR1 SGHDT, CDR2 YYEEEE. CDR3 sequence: CASSLVANTEAFF. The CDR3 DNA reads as TGTGCCAGCAGTCTGGTGGCCAACACTGAAGCTTTCTTT.

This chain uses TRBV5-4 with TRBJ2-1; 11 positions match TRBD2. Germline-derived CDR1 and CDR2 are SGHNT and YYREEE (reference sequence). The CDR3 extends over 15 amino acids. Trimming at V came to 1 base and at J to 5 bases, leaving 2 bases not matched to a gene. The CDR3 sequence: CASSLTSGGHNEQFF. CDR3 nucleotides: TGTGCCAGCAGCTTGACTAGCGGGGGACACAATGAGCAGTTCTTC.

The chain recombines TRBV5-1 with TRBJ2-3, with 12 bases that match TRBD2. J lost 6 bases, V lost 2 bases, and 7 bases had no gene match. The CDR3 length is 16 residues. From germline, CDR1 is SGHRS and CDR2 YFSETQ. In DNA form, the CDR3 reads TGCGCCAGCAGCTTTCGCGCTAGCGGGGGGGGTGATACGCAGTATTTT. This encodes CASSFRASGGGDTQYF.